The 14 T cell receptor beta chains presented below share a single source sample, sequenced in a study of cytomegalovirus exposure and HLA in healthy donors. Researchers ran the PCR with 60 Vbeta and 13 Jbeta primers. Clones were read by immunoSEQ multiplex PCR, and TCRdb kept only the in-frame ones, dropping some. Found here are tens of thousands of clones, just under 80% of them singletons; the top ten hold about 3%. Specimen: PBMCs. The receptors come from a woman between 40 and 55 years old in good health and CMV-seronegative.

This clone was observed a handful of times. The CDR3 loop is CASREGVKSEAFF. The CDR3 DNA is TGTGCCAGCAGAGAGGGGGTGAAGTCTGAAGCTTTCTTT. This chain links TRBV28 with TRBJ1-1, with D perhaps TRBD1 (6 bases). The CDR3 length is 13 residues. Germline CDR1 is MDHEN and CDR2 is SYDVKM. V was trimmed by 6 bases and J by 6 bases, leaving 14 bases between them. The full variable domain, rest sourced from reference TRBV28 and TRBJ1-1, is DVKVTQSSRYLVKRTGEKVFLECVQDMDHENMFWYRQDPGLGLRLIYFSYDVKMKEKGDIPEGYSVSREKKERFSLILESASTNQTSMYLCASREGVKSEAFFGQGTRLTVV.

The CDR3 sequence: CASRMDSQQYNEQFF. Written as DNA, the CDR3 is TGTGCCAGCAGAATGGACAGCCAACAGTACAATGAGCAGTTCTTC. The chain employs TRBV27 and TRBJ2-1, with D possibly TRBD1 on 6 matching bases. From germline, CDR1 is MNHEY and CDR2 SMNVEV (reference sequence). The V end lost 6 bases, the J end lost 4 bases, and 16 bases lay between the germline ends. The CDR3 loop spans 15 amino acids.

V and J are TRBV28 and TRBJ2-7, with TRBD2 matching 11 bases. V lost 2 bases and J lost 5; bases outside the gene matches: 8. CDR1 is MDHEN and CDR2 is SYDVKM in the germline V gene. CDR3 length: 16 residues. CDR3 in amino acids: CASSLALTSGIDEQYF. The CDR3 DNA is TGTGCCAGCAGTTTAGCCCTGACTAGCGGGATTGACGAGCAGTACTTC.

The chain recombines TRBV27 with TRBJ2-1; TRBD1 aligns across 9 bases. From germline, CDR1 is MNHEY and CDR2 SMNVEV (reference sequence). The CDR3 runs to 16 residues. With V trimmed by 10 bases and J by 14 bases, 24 bases remained unmatched. The chain's CDR3 is CATLVINRGRSGREFF. CDR3 in DNA: TGTGCCACCCTTGTAATTAACAGGGGGCGGTCTGGGAGAGAGTTCTTC.

This rearrangement joins TRBV2 to TRBJ2-1; D remains unclear. CDR1 and CDR2 from the germline V gene are SNHLY and FYNNEI. The CDR3 consists of 15 residues. V was cut by 6 bases and J by 0 bases, with 12 bases left in between. The CDR3 spells CASREKSSSYNEQFF. CDR3 nucleotides: TGTGCCAGCAGAGAAAAGTCCAGCTCCTACAATGAGCAGTTCTTC.

J is TRBJ1-2 and V is TRBV19; D possibly corresponds to TRBD1 (5 bases). V was trimmed by 5 bases and J by 2 bases, leaving 18 bases between them. The CDR3 runs 16 residues. From germline, CDR1 is LNHDA and CDR2 SQIVND (reference sequence). CDR3 protein: CASSSRAPQANYGYTF. The CDR3 DNA reads TGTGCCAGTAGTTCAAGAGCTCCACAGGCAAACTATGGCTACACCTTC. The complete variable domain, with remaining parts taken from reference TRBV19 and TRBJ1-2, reads DGGITQSPKYLFRKEGQNVTLSCEQNLNHDAMYWYRQDPGQGLRLIYYSQIVNDFQKGDIAEGYSVSREKKESFPLTVTSAQKNPTAFYLCASSSRAPQANYGYTFGSGTRLTVV.

The chain has TRBV19 and TRBJ1-5, with D maybe TRBD1 (6 bases). The CDR3 extends over 15 amino acids. Deletions cut 3 bases from V and 6 bases from J, with 15 bases between. From germline, CDR1 is LNHDA and CDR2 SQIVND (reference sequence). The chain's CDR3 is CASSIQGQGRQPQHF. The DNA for the CDR3 is TGTGCCAGTAGTATCCAAGGTCAGGGGCGTCAGCCCCAGCATTTT.

The genes are TRBV6-1 and TRBJ1-5; 7 bases are shared with TRBD1. CDR1 is MNHNS and CDR2 is SASEGT in the germline V gene. The V segment lost 3 bases and the J segment 9 bases; nucleotides outside the gene matches: 11. There are 15 residues in the CDR3. CDR3: CASSEPGGKVRPQHF. The DNA for the CDR3 is TGTGCCAGCAGTGAGCCAGGGGGGAAGGTGCGGCCCCAGCATTTT.

The V call is TRBV5-1, the J call TRBJ1-3; 9 positions match TRBD1. Trimming cost V 0 bases and J 5 bases; bases outside gene matches: 3. The CDR3 runs 15 residues. Per the germline V gene, CDR1 is SGHRS and CDR2 is YFSETQ. The CDR3 nucleotides read TGCGCCAGCAGCTTGGGGGACAGGGACAGAAACACCATATATTTT. It specifies CASSLGDRDRNTIYF. Full variable domain (rest looked up from reference TRBV5-1 and TRBJ1-3): KAGVTQTPRYLIKTRGQQVTLSCSPISGHRSVSWYQQTPGQGLQFLFEYFSETQRNKGNFPGRFSGRQFSNSRSEMNVSTLELGDSALYLCASSLGDRDRNTIYFGEGSWLTVV.

This chain joins TRBV10-3 and TRBJ2-2; D might be TRBD1 (6 bases). CDR1 is ENHRY, CDR2 SYGVKD, per germline. Trimming pared 3 bases from V and 6 bases from J, leaving 11 bases between. The CDR3 covers 14 residues. As DNA, the CDR3 is TGTGCCATCAGTGAAACAGGGAAGGCCGGGGAGCTGTTTTTT. Translating gives CAISETGKAGELFF.

The gene calls are TRBV19 and TRBJ1-5; maybe TRBD1 (5 bases). Germline V lookup: CDR1 LNHDA, CDR2 SQIVND (reference sequence). V lost 1 base to trimming and J lost 1 base, with 11 bases between them. The CDR3 covers 16 residues. CDR3 nucleotides: TGTGCCAGTAGTATAGGGGGTGGGGCGAGCAATCAGCCCCAGCATTTT. Encoded protein: CASSIGGGASNQPQHF.

V usage is TRBV28 and J usage is TRBJ2-1; the D gene is possibly TRBD2 (6 bases). V was clipped by 5 bases and J by 0 bases, with 17 bases between them. The CDR3 totals 17 residues. CDR1 MDHEN and CDR2 SYDVKM come from the germline V gene. CDR3 residues: CASSGLRDLFSYNEQFF. Here the CDR3 DNA reads TGTGCCAGCAGTGGACTGCGGGACCTTTTCTCCTACAATGAGCAGTTCTTC.

CDR3 sequence (DNA): TGTGCCAGCAGTTTGGACAGGGGGCTTGGTGGCTACACCTTC. Translated, it gives CASSLDRGLGGYTF. The chain uses TRBV27 and TRBJ1-2, with 11 bases lining up with TRBD1. CDR1 and CDR2 from the germline V gene are MNHEY and SMNVEV (reference sequence). This CDR3 contains 14 residues. V gave up 3 bases and J gave up 7 bases; unmatched junction bases: 4.

V gene TRBV7-8 combines with J gene TRBJ2-3, with unresolved D. V lost 2 bases and J lost 1, with 10 bases in between. Germline assignment: CDR1 SGHVS and CDR2 FQNEAQ. The CDR3 is 15 residues long. CDR3 bases: TGTGCCAGCAGCTTAACCGCGGTTCGCACAGATACGCAGTATTTT. Protein product: CASSLTAVRTDTQYF.